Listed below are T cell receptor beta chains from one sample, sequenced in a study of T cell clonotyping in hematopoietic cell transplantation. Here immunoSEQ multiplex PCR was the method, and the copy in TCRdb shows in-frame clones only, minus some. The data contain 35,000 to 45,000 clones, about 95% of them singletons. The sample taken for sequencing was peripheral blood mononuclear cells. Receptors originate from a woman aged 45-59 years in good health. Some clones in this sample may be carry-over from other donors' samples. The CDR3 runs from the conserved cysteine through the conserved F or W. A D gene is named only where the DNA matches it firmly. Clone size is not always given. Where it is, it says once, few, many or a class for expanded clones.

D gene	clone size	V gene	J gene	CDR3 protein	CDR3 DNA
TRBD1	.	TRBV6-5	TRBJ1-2	CASVGQPNYGYTF	TGTGCCAGCGTGGGACAGCCTAACTATGGCTACACCTTC
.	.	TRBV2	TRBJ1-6	CASSVGVEDSPLHF	TGTGCCAGCAGTGTTGGGGTGGAAGATTCACCCCTCCACTTT
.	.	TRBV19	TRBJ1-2	CASSMEGGANYGYTF	TGTGCCAGTAGTATGGAAGGTGGCGCTAACTATGGCTACACCTTC
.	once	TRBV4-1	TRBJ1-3	CASSQDTGNTIYF	TGCGCCAGCAGCCAAGATACCGGAAACACCATATATTTT
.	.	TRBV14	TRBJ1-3	CASSQVTAGNTIYF	TGTGCCAGCAGCCAAGTAACGGCTGGAAACACCATATATTTT
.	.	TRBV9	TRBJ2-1	CASSEGGDNEQFF	TGTGCCAGCAGCGAGGGGGGCGACAATGAGCAGTTCTTC
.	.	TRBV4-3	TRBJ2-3	CASSQDTEITDTQYF	TGCGCCAGCAGCCAAGATACGGAAATCACAGATACGCAGTATTTT
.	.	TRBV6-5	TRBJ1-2	CASSGNPIVRQGYTF	TGTGCCAGCAGCGGCAACCCCATAGTGAGGCAAGGCTACACCTTC
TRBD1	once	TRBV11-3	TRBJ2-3	CASSSQGQSTDTQYF	TGTGCCAGCAGCTCGCAGGGACAGTCAACAGATACGCAGTATTTT
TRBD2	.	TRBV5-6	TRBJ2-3	CASSLPLAGDTDTQYF	TGTGCCAGCAGCCTACCCCTAGCGGGGGACACAGATACGCAGTATTTT
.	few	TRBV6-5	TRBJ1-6	CASSYEQTYNSPLHF	TGTGCCAGCAGTTACGAACAGACTTATAATTCACCCCTCCACTTT
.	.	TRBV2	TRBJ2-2	CASKLNTGELFF	TGTGCCAGCAAGCTGAACACCGGGGAGCTGTTTTTT
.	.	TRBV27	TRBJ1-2	CASSPQSQVEGDYGYTF	TGTGCCAGCAGTCCACAATCACAGGTTGAGGGGGACTATGGCTACACCTTC
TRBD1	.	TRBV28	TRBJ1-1	CASSPLDRGITEAFF	TGTGCCAGCAGCCCCTTGGACAGGGGGATCACTGAAGCTTTCTTT
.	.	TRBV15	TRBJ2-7	CATSRAGRGRYEQYF	TGTGCCACCAGCAGAGCCGGGCGGGGACGATATGAGCAGTACTTC
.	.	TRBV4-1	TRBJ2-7	CASSPRGGYEQYF	TGCGCCAGCAGCCCGAGAGGTGGATACGAGCAGTACTTC
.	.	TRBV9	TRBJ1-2	CASSVDQDYGYTF	TGTGCCAGCAGCGTAGATCAGGACTATGGCTACACCTTC
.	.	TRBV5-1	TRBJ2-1	CASSPFGALGANYNEQFF	TGCGCCAGCAGCCCTTTTGGGGCTTTAGGGGCTAACTACAATGAGCAGTTCTTC
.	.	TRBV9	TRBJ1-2	CASSSSTRYGYTF	TGTGCCAGCAGCTCATCAACCCGCTATGGCTACACCTTC
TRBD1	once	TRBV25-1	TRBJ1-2	CASSVPGQRGTGYTF	TGTGCCAGCAGTGTTCCGGGACAGAGAGGTACTGGCTACACCTTC
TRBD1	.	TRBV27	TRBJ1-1	CASSSPDRASEAFF	TGTGCCAGCAGTTCCCCGGACAGGGCATCTGAAGCTTTCTTT